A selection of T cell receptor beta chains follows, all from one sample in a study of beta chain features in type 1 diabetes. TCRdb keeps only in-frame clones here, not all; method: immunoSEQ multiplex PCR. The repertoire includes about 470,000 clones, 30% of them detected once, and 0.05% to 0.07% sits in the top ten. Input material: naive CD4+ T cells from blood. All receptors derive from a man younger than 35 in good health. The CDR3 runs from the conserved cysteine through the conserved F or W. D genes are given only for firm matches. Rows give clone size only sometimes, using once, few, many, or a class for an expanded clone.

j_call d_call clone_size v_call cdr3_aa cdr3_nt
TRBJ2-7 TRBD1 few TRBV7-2 CASSKTGNRYEQYF TGTGCCAGCAGCAAGACAGGGAATCGGTACGAGCAGTACTTC
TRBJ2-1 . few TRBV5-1 CASSLDLDLEQFF TGCGCCAGCAGCTTGGACCTGGACCTAGAGCAGTTCTTC
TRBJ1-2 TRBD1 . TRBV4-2 CASSQDRTGLGYTF TGTGCCAGCAGCCAAGACAGGACAGGGTTGGGCTACACCTTC
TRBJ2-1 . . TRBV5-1 CASSLEPHRSEQFF TGCGCCAGCAGCTTGGAACCACACCGAAGTGAGCAGTTCTTC
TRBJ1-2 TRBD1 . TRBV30 CAWVPDRGLGYGYTF TGTGCCTGGGTGCCCGACAGGGGGCTTGGCTATGGCTACACCTTC
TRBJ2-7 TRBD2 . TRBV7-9 CASSFWTSMSYEQYF TGTGCCAGCAGCTTCTGGACTAGCATGTCCTACGAGCAGTACTTC
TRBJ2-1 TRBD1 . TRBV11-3 CASSQGQASYNEQFF TGTGCCAGCAGCCAAGGACAGGCCTCCTACAATGAGCAGTTCTTC
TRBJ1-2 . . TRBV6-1 CASSDYGYGYTF TGTGCCAGCAGTGACTACGGCTATGGCTACACCTTC
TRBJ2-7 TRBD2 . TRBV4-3 CASSQELAGGPYEQYF TGCGCCAGCAGCCAAGAACTCGCGGGAGGACCATACGAGCAGTACTTC
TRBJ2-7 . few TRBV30 CAWTDVTLSSYEQYF TGTGCCTGGACGGACGTGACCTTGAGCTCCTACGAGCAGTACTTC
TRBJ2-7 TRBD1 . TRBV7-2 CASSTAGTGTYEQYF TGTGCCAGCAGCACCGCCGGGACAGGTACCTACGAGCAGTACTTC
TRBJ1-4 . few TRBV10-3 CAISEFGEKLFF TGTGCCATCAGTGAGTTTGGTGAAAAACTGTTTTTT
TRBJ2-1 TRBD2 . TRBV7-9 CASRQSYGARTSAAEQFF TGTGCCAGCAGGCAATCTTATGGTGCCCGGACTAGCGCAGCTGAGCAGTTCTTC
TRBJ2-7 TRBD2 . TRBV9 CASSAGLAGVYEQYF TGTGCCAGCAGCGCGGGACTAGCGGGAGTGTACGAGCAGTACTTC
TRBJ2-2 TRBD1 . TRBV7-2 CASSFGQANTGELFF TGTGCCAGCAGCTTTGGACAGGCGAACACCGGGGAGCTGTTTTTT
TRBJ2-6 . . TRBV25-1 CASSDGGRGANVLTF TGTGCCAGCAGTGATGGAGGGCGCGGGGCCAACGTCCTGACTTTC
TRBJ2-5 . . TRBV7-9 CASSSLWTGVETQYF TGTGCCAGCAGCTCGCTATGGACCGGGGTGGAGACCCAGTACTTC
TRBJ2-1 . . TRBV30 CAWSKPPLKSSYNEQFF TGTGCCTGGAGTAAGCCCCCTCTCAAGAGTTCCTACAATGAGCAGTTCTTC
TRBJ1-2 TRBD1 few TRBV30 CAWRLWGQGDYGYTF TGTGCCTGGAGGCTTTGGGGACAGGGCGACTATGGCTACACCTTC
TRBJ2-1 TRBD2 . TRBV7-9 CASSLGLAGYNEQFF TGTGCCAGCAGCTTAGGACTAGCGGGCTACAATGAGCAGTTCTTC
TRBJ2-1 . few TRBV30 CAWSVADEQFF TGTGCCTGGAGTGTTGCCGATGAGCAGTTCTTC
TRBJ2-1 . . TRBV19 CASSIDSPEYRVAAYNEQFF TGTGCCAGTAGTATAGATTCCCCGGAATACAGGGTCGCGGCCTACAATGAGCAGTTCTTC
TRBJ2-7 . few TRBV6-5 CASRATGPYEQYF TGTGCCAGCAGAGCTACAGGTCCCTACGAGCAGTACTTC
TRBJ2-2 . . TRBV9 CASSVGGGLSTGELFF TGTGCCAGCAGCGTAGGGGGCGGTCTGAGCACCGGGGAGCTGTTTTTT
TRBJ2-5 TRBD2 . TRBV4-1 CASSPTSGTKETQYF TGCGCCAGCAGCCCGACTAGCGGGACCAAAGAGACCCAGTACTTC
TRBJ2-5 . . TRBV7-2 CASSLRTKETQYF TGTGCCAGCAGCCTCCGGACTAAAGAGACCCAGTACTTC
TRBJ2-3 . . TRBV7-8 CASSLVYYTDTQYF TGTGCCAGCAGCTTAGTTTACTACACAGATACGCAGTATTTT
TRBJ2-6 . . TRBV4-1 CASSPRTGANVLTF TGCGCCAGCAGCCCCCGGACTGGGGCCAACGTCCTGACTTTC
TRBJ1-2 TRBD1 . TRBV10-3 CATSGTAYGYTF TGTGCCACGTCCGGGACAGCGTATGGCTACACCTTC
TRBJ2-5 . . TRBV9 CASSRRGGAGETQYF TGTGCCAGCAGCCGCAGGGGAGGGGCTGGGGAGACCCAGTACTTC
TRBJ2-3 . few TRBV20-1 CSAQRGDTQYF TGCAGTGCCCAGAGGGGAGATACGCAGTATTTT
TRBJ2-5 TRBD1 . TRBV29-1 CSVTTGQETQYF TGCAGCGTGACGACAGGGCAAGAGACCCAGTACTTC
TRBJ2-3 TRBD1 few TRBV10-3 CATNRGNTDTQYF TGTGCCACCAACAGGGGAAACACAGATACGCAGTATTTT
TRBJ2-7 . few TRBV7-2 CASTEGARYEQYF TGTGCCAGCACGGAGGGGGCCAGATACGAGCAGTACTTC
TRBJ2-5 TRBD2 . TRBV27 CASSPQRLAAYQETQYF TGTGCCAGCAGTCCCCAACGACTAGCGGCCTACCAAGAGACCCAGTACTTC
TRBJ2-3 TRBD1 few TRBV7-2 CASSFHFLQGVDTQYF TGTGCCAGCAGTTTCCACTTCCTTCAGGGGGTGGATACGCAGTATTTT
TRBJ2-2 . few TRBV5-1 CASSLYTGGTGELFF TGCGCCAGCAGCTTGTATACAGGAGGAACCGGGGAGCTGTTTTTT
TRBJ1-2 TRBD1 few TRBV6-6 CASSPQTGGYGYTF TGTGCCAGCAGCCCACAGACAGGGGGATACGGCTACACCTTC
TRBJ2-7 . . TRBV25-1 CASGRGTYEQYF TGTGCCAGCGGCCGGGGGACCTACGAGCAGTACTTC
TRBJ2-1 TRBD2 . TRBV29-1 CSVEEQRGNNEQFF TGCAGCGTTGAAGAACAGCGGGGAAACAATGAGCAGTTCTTC
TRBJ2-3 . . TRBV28 CASSLGGLHSRTDTQYF TGTGCCAGCAGCCTCGGCGGTCTCCATAGTCGGACAGATACGCAGTATTTT
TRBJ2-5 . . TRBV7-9 CASSEETQYF TGTGCCAGCTCAGAAGAGACCCAGTACTTC